The clone carrying this T cell receptor beta chain was picked up many times. The antigen is not known. These data belong to a study of identical twins. Study-level results: For monozygotic twins, models underestimated out-of-frame TCR alpha sharing.

The CDR3 spans 16 residues. Trimming at V came to 0 bases and at J to 5 bases, leaving 9 bases not matched to a gene. TCRdb reanalysed the 5' RACE reads using MiXCR and keeps one entry per CDR3 protein. The sample has some 590,000 distinct CDR3 sequences; approximately 9.6% are singletons. The data were also submitted as part of a second study, on yellow fever vaccine responses in identical twins.

The sequencing sample was made of PBMCs. This receptor was identified in a young woman in good health. The chain joins TRBV12-3 or TRBV12-4 to TRBJ2-5, with 7 bases that match TRBD1. CDR3 DNA sequence: TGTGCCAGCAGTTTAGCGGGACAGTCTAAGAGGGAGACCCAGTACTTC. This encodes CASSLAGQSKRETQYF.